The 17 T cell receptor beta chains reported below all come from one sample, sequenced in a study of blood T cell repertoires in COVID-19. Here immunoSEQ multiplex PCR was the method, and the copy in TCRdb shows in-frame clones only, minus some. The sample has about half a million clones, 75% to 90% seen once. The sample comprised PBMCs or T cells enriched from blood (not recorded which). The source of these receptors is a woman aged 60-70 years who had recovered from COVID-19.

V usage is TRBV6-5 and J usage is TRBJ2-2; TRBD1 agrees at 10 bases. V lost 7 bases to trimming and J lost 6 bases; unmatched junction nucleotides: 8. Germline assignment: CDR1 MNHEY and CDR2 SVGAGI. The CDR3 runs 15 residues. DNA for the CDR3: TGTGCCAGCACACGGTTAGGACAGGGGGCCGGGGAGCTGTTTTTT. Translation: CASTRLGQGAGELFF.

V and J are TRBV9 and TRBJ1-4; D uncertain. Germline loops: CDR1 SGDLS, CDR2 YYNGEE. Trimming cost V 0 bases and J 0 bases, with 9 bases left between them. CDR3 length: 16 residues. CDR3 DNA: TGTGCCAGCAGCGTAGTGGAGGGAACAACTAATGAAAAACTGTTTTTT. Translating it yields CASSVVEGTTNEKLFF.

The V gene is TRBV9, the J gene TRBJ2-3; perhaps TRBD2 as D (5 bases). The CDR3 contains 15 residues. Trimming removed 1 base from V and 1 base from J, with 10 bases in between. Germline CDR1 reads SGDLS; CDR2 reads YYNGEE. This CDR3 is CASSVRGQGTDTQYF. CDR3 DNA sequence: TGTGCCAGCAGCGTAAGAGGGCAAGGCACAGATACGCAGTATTTT.

The DNA of the CDR3 is TGCAGCGTCCGGCCGACCGGGGGAGAGACCCAGTACTTC. This translates into CSVRPTGGETQYF. The chain is built from TRBV29-1 and TRBJ2-5; D is possibly TRBD2 (6 bases). Between the trimmed V and J ends, which lost 6 bases and 4 bases, there was a span of 15 bases. The CDR3 consists of 13 residues. Germline V gives CDR1 SQVTM, CDR2 ANQGSEA.

The V gene is TRBV20-1, the J gene TRBJ2-7, with 10 nucleotides matching TRBD2. Germline assignment: CDR1 DFQATT and CDR2 SNEGSKA (reference sequence). Trimming removed 6 bases from V and 7 bases from J; junction bases left unmatched: 3. This CDR3 comprises 11 residues. CDR3 nucleotides: TGCAGTGCCCGAGCGGGGGGGGAGCAGTACTTC. Its protein product is CSARAGGEQYF.

The chain is built from TRBV19 and TRBJ1-2, with a weak D call TRBD1 (6 bases). The CDR3 runs to 14 residues. Trimming shortened V by 5 bases and J by 6 bases, and 16 bases separated the two germline ends. Per the germline V gene, CDR1 is LNHDA and CDR2 is SQIVND (reference sequence). Written as DNA, the CDR3 is TGTGCCAGTAGTTATTGGGGGGGGCTCGATGGCTACACCTTC. Translating it yields CASSYWGGLDGYTF. Full variable domain (remainder filled in from reference TRBV19 and TRBJ1-2): DGGITQSPKYLFRKEGQNVTLSCEQNLNHDAMYWYRQDPGQGLRLIYYSQIVNDFQKGDIAEGYSVSREKKESFPLTVTSAQKNPTAFYLCASSYWGGLDGYTFGSGTRLTVV.

This clone showed up just a few times. This rearrangement joins TRBV28 to TRBJ2-1; possibly TRBD2 for D (5 bases). The V gene lost 3 bases and the J gene lost 4 bases, with 7 bases spanning the gap. The CDR3 totals 13 residues. Germline V CDR1 and CDR2: MDHEN, SYDVKM. Written as DNA, the CDR3 is TGTGCCAGCAGTTTCGGGGAGTACAATGAGCAGTTCTTC. Its protein is CASSFGEYNEQFF.

This clone was picked up a small number of times. Within the sample, other DNA sequences also encode this same CDR3. The chain is built from TRBV4-1 and TRBJ1-5; the D gene is possibly TRBD1 (6 bases). The CDR3 is 14 residues long. Between the trimmed V and J ends, which lost 3 bases and 4 bases, there was a span of 10 bases. Germline CDR1 and CDR2: MGHRA and YSYEKL. The chain's CDR3 is CASSQSTGNQPQHF. CDR3 nucleotide sequence: TGCGCCAGCAGCCAGTCGACAGGAAATCAGCCCCAGCATTTT.

This chain uses TRBV27 with TRBJ2-3, with D possibly matching TRBD2 (7 bases). V shed 6 bases and J shed 4 bases, with 14 bases lying between them. Germline V gene lookup returns CDR1 MNHEY and CDR2 SMNVEV (reference sequence). There are 14 residues in the CDR3. This CDR3 reads CASSRGGFSDTQYF. The DNA for the CDR3 is TGTGCCAGCAGCAGGGGAGGGTTCTCAGATACGCAGTATTTT.

The rearrangement joins TRBV25-1 to TRBJ2-7, with 10 bases aligning to TRBD1. CDR1 is MGHDK and CDR2 is SYGVNS in the germline V gene. The CDR3 totals 15 residues. V gave up 7 bases and J gave up 1 base; unmatched junction bases: 7. The CDR3: CASIDRGPFSYEQYF. In DNA, the CDR3 is TGTGCCAGCATCGACAGGGGGCCATTTTCCTACGAGCAGTACTTC.

J is TRBJ2-1 and V is TRBV5-4, with D uncertain. The V gene lost 3 bases and the J gene lost 6 bases, with 4 bases spanning the gap. Germline CDR1 reads SGHNT; CDR2 reads YYREEE (reference sequence). This CDR3 region has 11 residues. The CDR3 sequence is CASSSINEQFF. The DNA of the CDR3 is TGTGCCAGCAGCTCTATCAATGAGCAGTTCTTC.

The rearrangement joins TRBV3-1 (or the pseudogene TRBV3-2) to TRBJ2-7; unclear D gene. Trimming left V 3 bases short and J 3 bases short, with 3 bases between. Germline V CDR1 and CDR2: LGHDT, YNNKEL (reference sequence). The CDR3 spans 11 residues. The CDR3 DNA is TGTGCCAGCAGCCACATCTACGAGCAGTACTTC. This translates into CASSHIYEQYF.

This chain connects TRBV10-3 to TRBJ2-1; TRBD1 might be the D (6 bases). Deletions cut 6 bases from V and 7 bases from J, with 7 bases between. CDR1 and CDR2 from the germline V gene are ENHRY and SYGVKD. The CDR3 sequence is 11 residues long. For the CDR3, the DNA is TGTGCCATCAGGGACAGAAATGAGCAGTTCTTC. Amino acid sequence: CAIRDRNEQFF.

This clone has only one observation. The gene calls are TRBV24-1 and TRBJ2-5; 8 nucleotides agree with TRBD2. This CDR3 comprises 13 residues. Germline lookup yields CDR1 KGHDR and CDR2 SFDVKD. J lost 4 bases, V lost 9 bases, and 6 bases had no gene match. The CDR3 DNA is TGTGCCACCCGGCGGGGGGCGGGAGAGACCCAGTACTTC. It translates to CATRRGAGETQYF.

The gene calls are TRBV2 and TRBJ2-5; D is perhaps TRBD2 (5 bases). The V end was cut by 7 bases, the J end by 4 bases, with 19 bases between. The CDR3 extends over 15 amino acids. The germline V gene has CDR1 SNHLY and CDR2 FYNNEI. This CDR3 is CASTGSSGFRETQYF. The CDR3 coding sequence is TGTGCCAGCACAGGTAGTTCGGGATTTCGAGAGACCCAGTACTTC.

This clone has only a few counts. The V and J genes are TRBV18 and TRBJ2-1, with TRBD1 identical over 7 bases. The V and J ends lost 3 bases and 4 bases, in that order; junction bases with no gene match: 6. The CDR3 extends over 15 amino acids. Per the germline V gene, CDR1 is KGHSH and CDR2 is LQKENI. CDR3 in amino acids: CASSPLTGLYNEQFF. The CDR3 DNA follows: TGTGCCAGCTCACCTTTGACAGGGCTGTACAATGAGCAGTTCTTC.

The V call is TRBV7-9, the J call TRBJ1-1, with D uncertain. Deletions cut 5 bases from V and 4 bases from J, with 5 bases between. Germline loops: CDR1 SEHNR, CDR2 FQNEAQ (reference sequence). The CDR3 runs to 11 residues. The CDR3: CASSPSTEAFF. Here the CDR3 DNA reads TGTGCCAGCAGCCCGAGCACTGAAGCTTTCTTT.